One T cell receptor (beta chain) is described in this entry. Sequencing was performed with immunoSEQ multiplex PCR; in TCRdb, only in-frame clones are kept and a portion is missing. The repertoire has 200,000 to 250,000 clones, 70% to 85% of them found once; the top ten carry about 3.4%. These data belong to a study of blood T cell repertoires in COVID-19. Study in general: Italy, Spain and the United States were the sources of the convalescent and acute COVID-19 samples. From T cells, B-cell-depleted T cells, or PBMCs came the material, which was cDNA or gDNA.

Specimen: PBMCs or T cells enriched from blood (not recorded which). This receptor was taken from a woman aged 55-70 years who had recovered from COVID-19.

CDR3 nucleotide sequence: TGTGCCAGTACCCTTCCGGGACTTAGGAACACTGAAGCTTTCTTT. Translated: CASTLPGLRNTEAFF. This chain joins TRBV19 and TRBJ1-1, with a tentative D call TRBD1 (5 bases). Germline CDR1 reads LNHDA; CDR2 reads SQIVND (reference sequence). Trimming left V 7 bases short and J 1 base short, with 16 bases between. The CDR3 is 15 amino acids.